The entry below describes one T cell receptor beta chain. Its antigen is not known. In germline, CDR1 is MRHNA, CDR2 SNTAGT. This CDR3 spans 13 amino acids. With 6 bases removed from V and 7 bases from J, the gap between germline ends came to 13 bases. This sample stems from a study of T cell responses to AZD1222 COVID-19 vaccine. Study observations and caveats: White British ancestry dominated among donors, who included more females, and clonal diversity was possibly underestimated. Reports say nearly half of spike-specific TCRs go after unmutated variant regions. Spike was spanned by vaccine-associated CD4 TCRs, with dominance at 160-218 and 743-854. Elevations in Spike-specific TCR breadth and depth followed administration of two AZD1222 doses.

Libraries were prepared by immunoSEQ multiplex PCR; TCRdb keeps only in-frame clonotypes and omits some of them. The sample holds around 120,000 clones, roughly 86% seen once. This receptor was obtained from an adult who received the AZD1222 COVID-19 vaccine. The material sequenced was peripheral blood, taken 28 days after the second AZD1222 dose. This chain joins TRBV6-4 and TRBJ2-1, with a tentative D call TRBD2 (7 bases). The CDR3 loop reads CASSTQGGNEQFF. The CDR3 DNA sequence: TGTGCCAGCAGCACACAGGGAGGGAATGAGCAGTTCTTC.